Shown below are 25 T cell receptor beta chains from a single sample sequenced in a study of blood T cell repertoires in COVID-19. Sequenced by immunoSEQ multiplex PCR; TCRdb stores in-frame clones only, minus some. The table records about 120,000 clones, about 79% of them present only once. The source material was peripheral blood. Receptors originate from an elderly woman with acute or convalescent COVID-19.

The CDR3 region has the DNA TGTGCCAGCACCACGGGGGGGGGAACCTACGAGCAGTACTTC. Translating gives CASTTGGGTYEQYF. V is TRBV6-5 and J is TRBJ2-7, with 8 positions matching TRBD2. Germline assignment: CDR1 MNHEY and CDR2 SVGAGI. V lost 7 bases, J lost 2 bases, and 7 bases stayed unmatched. This CDR3 is 14 amino acids long.

CDR3 amino acids: CAWSVLRGQTDTQYF. In DNA, the CDR3 is TGTGCCTGGAGTGTATTGAGGGGGCAGACAGATACGCAGTATTTT. The V call is TRBV30, the J call TRBJ2-3; 7 positions agree with TRBD1. The germline V gene encodes CDR1 GTSNPN and CDR2 SVGIG (reference sequence). Trimming removed 0 bases from V and 3 bases from J; junction bases left unmatched: 6. CDR3 length equals 15 residues.

The J gene is TRBJ2-5, the V gene TRBV7-6; 8 bases fit TRBD2. The V segment lost 1 base and the J segment 5 bases; nucleotides outside the gene matches: 15. CDR1 and CDR2 (germline): SGHVS, FNYEAQ. The CDR3 is made up of 18 amino acids. The CDR3 region has the DNA TGTGCCAGCAGCTTAGGGCACCTAGCGGGTCCCGGCGGGGAGACCCAGTACTTC. Its translation: CASSLGHLAGPGGETQYF.

The J gene is TRBJ2-2, the V gene TRBV27; 8 bases match TRBD2. CDR3 length equals 15 residues. After removal of 3 bases from V and 5 bases from J, the junction contained 5 bases not matched to a gene. Germline V gives CDR1 MNHEY, CDR2 SMNVEV (reference sequence). The CDR3: CASSLSGGLTGELFF. CDR3 sequence (DNA): TGTGCCAGCAGTTTGAGCGGGGGACTTACCGGGGAGCTGTTTTTT.

The rearrangement links TRBV7-2 to TRBJ1-6, with 8 positions matching TRBD1. After removal of 3 bases from V and 5 bases from J, the junction contained 3 bases not matched to a gene. The germline V gene has CDR1 SGHTA and CDR2 FQGNSA. CDR3 length: 15 residues. The DNA of the CDR3 is TGTGCCAGCAGCTTCGACAGGGGTCATAATTCACCCCTCCACTTT. Its translation: CASSFDRGHNSPLHF.

The chain joins TRBV13 to TRBJ1-3, with 9 positions matching TRBD1. Trimming took 5 bases from V and 3 from J; bases not matched to a gene: 11. CDR3 size: 17 residues. Per germline, CDR1 PRHDT and CDR2 FYEKMQ (reference sequence). CDR3: CASSLRQGVEVGNTIYF. The CDR3 DNA reads TGTGCCAGCAGCCTACGACAGGGGGTAGAAGTTGGAAACACCATATATTTT.

V usage is TRBV10-3 and J usage is TRBJ1-4; TRBD1 matches 9 bases. The CDR3 contains 21 residues. CDR1 is ENHRY and CDR2 is SYGVKD in the germline V gene. V lost 2 bases and J lost 4; bases outside the gene matches: 20. CDR3 in amino acids: CAISEIPGQGRPGFFNEKLFF. In DNA, the CDR3 is TGTGCCATCAGTGAGATTCCGGGACAGGGACGCCCCGGCTTCTTTAATGAAAAACTGTTTTTT.

CDR3 loop: CASIGQGGQFF. The CDR3, as DNA: TGTGCCAGCATAGGGCAGGGAGGGCAGTTCTTC. The chain combines TRBV28 with TRBJ2-1; a possible D gene is TRBD2 (6 bases). Trimming left V 7 bases short and J 12 bases short, with 13 bases between. The V gene's germline CDR1 is MDHEN and CDR2 SYDVKM. The CDR3 covers 11 residues.

V is TRBV21-1 and J is TRBJ2-3; TRBD1 reflects the table's D call only, with no check against the DNA. TRBV21-1 is termed a pseudogene. CDR3 length equals 15 residues. The CDR3 DNA follows: TGTGCCAGCAGTTCCGGGACAGGGGGCACAGATACGCAGTATTTT. Amino acids: CASSSGTGGTDTQYF.

The J gene is TRBJ2-7, the V gene TRBV5-1; 8 positions agree with TRBD2. J gave up 3 bases and V 2 bases, and 7 bases lay outside the gene matches. Germline V lookup: CDR1 SGHRS, CDR2 YFSETQ. The length of the CDR3 is 15 residues. The CDR3 region has the DNA TGCGCCAGCAGCTTACAAGCGGGGGCCTACTACGAGCAGTACTTC. This encodes CASSLQAGAYYEQYF.

In its sample, this clone was seen once. The CDR3 nucleotides read TGTGCCAGCAGGGGGGGACAGGAGAACACTGAAGCTTTCTTT. Its protein is CASRGGQENTEAFF. The chain employs TRBV28 and TRBJ1-1, with TRBD1 matching over 8 bases. CDR3 length: 14 residues. The J segment lost 1 base and the V segment lost 6 bases, leaving 4 bases of the junction unmatched. CDR1 MDHEN and CDR2 SYDVKM come from the germline V gene.

The CDR3 DNA reads TGCGCCAGCAGTCAATCCAGGGCAGGGCTTATTGTCACAGATACGCAGTATTTT. As protein: CASSQSRAGLIVTDTQYF. The chain has TRBV23-1 and TRBJ2-3; tentative D call: TRBD1 (5 bases). TRBV23-1 is noted as an ORF with a role that remains uncertain. There are 18 residues in the CDR3. The V gene lost 0 bases and the J gene lost 2 bases, with 18 bases spanning the gap.

The chain couples TRBV4-2 to TRBJ2-2; 8 bases align to TRBD2. Germline CDR1 reads LGHNA; CDR2 reads YNFKEQ. The CDR3 is 17 residues long. V lost 0 bases to trimming and J lost 0 bases; unmatched junction nucleotides: 3. The CDR3 DNA sequence: TGTGCCAGCAGCCAAGATCGGGAGGGGGCGAACACCGGGGAGCTGTTTTTT. It specifies CASSQDREGANTGELFF.

This clone was picked up a small number of times. J is TRBJ1-1 and V is TRBV15; 12 bases are a match to TRBD1. The CDR3 length is 17 residues. J lost 2 bases, V lost 0 bases, and 4 bases had no gene match. The germline gives CDR1 LNHNV, CDR2 YYDKDF (reference sequence). CDR3 nucleotide sequence: TGTGCCACCAGCAGAGATCGTGGGACAGGGGGCAACACTGAAGCTTTCTTT. Protein product: CATSRDRGTGGNTEAFF.

The rearrangement joins TRBV4-2 to TRBJ2-1; TRBD2 aligns across 8 bases. Germline trimming cut 1 base from V and 7 bases from J; bases unmatched to any gene: 9. The CDR3 has 16 residues. CDR1 is LGHNA, CDR2 YNFKEQ, per germline. The CDR3 loop reads CASSQVARGVGNEQFF. CDR3 in DNA: TGTGCCAGCAGCCAAGTTGCGCGGGGGGTGGGGAATGAGCAGTTCTTC.

This sequence joins TRBV11-2 and TRBJ1-6; no clear D. The ends were cut back, 0 bases at V and 0 bases at J, with 3 bases in the middle. Germline CDR1 and CDR2: SGHAT and FQNNGV. CDR3 length: 15 residues. The CDR3 sequence is CASSLESSYNSPLHF. In DNA form, the CDR3 reads TGTGCCAGCAGCTTAGAGAGCTCCTATAATTCACCCCTCCACTTT. The full variable domain, completed using reference TRBV11-2 and TRBJ1-6, is EAGVAQSPRYKIIEKRQSVAFWCNPISGHATLYWYQQILGQGPKLLIQFQNNGVVDDSQLPKDRFSAERLKGVDSTLKIQPAKLEDSAVYLCASSLESSYNSPLHFGNGTRLTVT.

This clone was detected once. The chain recombines TRBV6-5 with TRBJ1-1; D is ambiguous. The length of the CDR3 is 15 residues. Germline assignment: CDR1 MNHEY and CDR2 SVGAGI. Trimming removed 6 bases at V and 4 bases at J, with 18 bases between. The CDR3 sequence is CASSHGSRVGTEAFF. The CDR3 DNA sequence: TGTGCCAGCAGCCACGGGAGTAGGGTGGGCACTGAAGCTTTCTTT.

The V and J genes are TRBV5-6 and TRBJ2-7, with 8 bases aligning to TRBD2. The V gene's germline CDR1 is SGHDT and CDR2 YYEEEE. This CDR3 is 14 amino acids long. J was trimmed by 5 bases and V by 1 base; bases with no gene match: 5. CDR3 nucleotide sequence: TGTGCCAGCAGCTTGCTGACTAGCGTACACGAGCAGTACTTC. It is translated as CASSLLTSVHEQYF.

This clone was picked up a small number of times. The V call is TRBV7-8, the J call TRBJ1-5; D is unclear. Germline CDR1 SGHVS, CDR2 FQNEAQ. The CDR3 length is 14 residues. V was trimmed by 1 base and J by 4 bases, leaving 8 bases between them. The CDR3 here is CASSLVSTNQPQHF. The CDR3 coding sequence is TGTGCCAGCAGCTTAGTTTCTACTAATCAGCCCCAGCATTTT.

In its sample, this clone was seen once. V gene TRBV5-1 combines with J gene TRBJ2-5; the match to TRBD2 covers 8 bases. Germline CDR1 SGHRS, CDR2 YFSETQ. Trimming cost V 1 base and J 5 bases; bases outside gene matches: 10. The CDR3 totals 16 residues. Written as DNA, the CDR3 is TGCGCCAGCAGCTTGATGGCCGGGGGGGCGTCGGAGACCCAGTACTTC. Encoded protein: CASSLMAGGASETQYF.

This clone was recorded a few times. The gene calls are TRBV18 and TRBJ1-1, with D hard to call. The CDR3 is made up of 13 amino acids. The ends were cut back, 2 bases at V and 8 bases at J, with 12 bases in the middle. In germline, CDR1 is KGHSH, CDR2 LQKENI. The CDR3 is CASSPGTVREAFF. For the CDR3, the DNA is TGTGCCAGCTCACCAGGTACCGTTCGGGAAGCTTTCTTT.

The V gene is TRBV20-1, the J gene TRBJ1-1; maybe TRBD1 (6 bases). V was shortened by 1 base and J by 10 bases, with 10 bases between the two germline ends. Germline V CDR1 and CDR2: DFQATT, SNEGSKA (reference sequence). CDR3 length equals 11 residues. The CDR3 spells CSARGLQGAFF. DNA for the CDR3: TGCAGTGCTAGAGGCCTACAGGGAGCTTTCTTT.

This clone was detected once. The chain joins TRBV7-3 to TRBJ2-1, with 11 bases identical to TRBD2. Germline trimming cut 4 bases from V and 7 bases from J; bases unmatched to any gene: 9. This CDR3 has 16 residues. CDR1 SGHTA and CDR2 FQGTGA come from the germline V gene. CDR3 sequence (DNA): TGTGCCAGCAGCTATAGCGGGGGGGCGATGGGTAATGAGCAGTTCTTC. Encoded protein: CASSYSGGAMGNEQFF.

V gene TRBV30 combines with J gene TRBJ2-2; TRBD2 matches at 8 bases. Germline V gene lookup returns CDR1 GTSNPN and CDR2 SVGIG (reference sequence). This CDR3 is built from 14 residues. V was pared by 0 bases and J by 5 bases, with 2 bases of the junction left unmatched. CDR3 in amino acids: CAWSVRGGTGELFF. CDR3 DNA sequence: TGTGCCTGGAGTGTCCGGGGGGGAACCGGGGAGCTGTTTTTT.

This clone was counted only a few times. The rearrangement joins TRBV5-1 to TRBJ1-4, with D maybe TRBD1 (6 bases). The CDR3 runs to 15 residues. Germline assignment: CDR1 SGHRS and CDR2 YFSETQ. V was shortened by 3 bases and J by 6 bases, with 15 bases between the two germline ends. The CDR3 nucleotides read TGCGCCAGCAGCTCAACTGGGACACCCGATGAAAAACTGTTTTTT. This encodes CASSSTGTPDEKLFF.